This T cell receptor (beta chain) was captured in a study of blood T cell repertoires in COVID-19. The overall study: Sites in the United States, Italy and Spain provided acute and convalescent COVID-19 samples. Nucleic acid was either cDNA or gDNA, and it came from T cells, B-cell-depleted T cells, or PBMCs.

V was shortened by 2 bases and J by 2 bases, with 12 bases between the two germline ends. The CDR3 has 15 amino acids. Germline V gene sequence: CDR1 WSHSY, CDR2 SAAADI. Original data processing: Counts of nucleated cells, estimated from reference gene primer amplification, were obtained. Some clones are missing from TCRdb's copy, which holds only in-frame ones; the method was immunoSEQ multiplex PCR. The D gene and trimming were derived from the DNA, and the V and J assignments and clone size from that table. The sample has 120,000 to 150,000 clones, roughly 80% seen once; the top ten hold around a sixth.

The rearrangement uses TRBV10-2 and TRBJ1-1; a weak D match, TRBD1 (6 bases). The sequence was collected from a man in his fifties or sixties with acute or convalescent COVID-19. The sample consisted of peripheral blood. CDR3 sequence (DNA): TGCGCCAGCAGTGAGGGGCGGGGGGCCAACACTGAAGCTTTCTTT. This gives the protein CASSEGRGANTEAFF.